Described below is a single T cell receptor (beta chain) sequence and its context. Antigen specificity is unknown. Unexposed donor CD4+ T cells date from about 2010-2018, before the COVID-19 pandemic. After roughly 9 days of culture, CD4+ T cells were isolated. This specimen belongs to a study of CD4 T cells in relation to SARS-CoV-2 and coronaviruses. Germline CDR1 LGHDT, CDR2 YNNKEL (reference sequence). The V and J ends lost 1 base and 10 bases respectively, with 16 bases between them. This CDR3 comprises 14 residues. Notes on the study in general: This crossreactivity analysis covered spike protein alone, no other viral proteins.

Libraries were prepared by immunoSEQ multiplex PCR; TCRdb keeps only in-frame clonotypes and omits some of them. The sample records about 21,000 clones, roughly 78% being singletons. V is TRBV3-1 (or the pseudogene TRBV3-2) and J is TRBJ2-5, with D possibly TRBD2 on 5 matching bases. Sequences were obtained from CD4+ T cells from PBMCs, cultured in vitro. This receptor was identified in a human donor in good health. The CDR3 reads CASSQGLALMDQYF. The CDR3 DNA follows: TGTGCCAGCAGCCAAGGCCTAGCCCTCATGGACCAGTACTTC.